What follows are 20 T cell receptor beta chains derived from one specimen sequenced in a study of beta chain features in type 1 diabetes. Sequencing targeted expressed TCRB transcripts, as all isolated RNA had been reverse transcribed. TCRdb keeps only in-frame clones here, not all; method: immunoSEQ multiplex PCR. The sample includes around 430,000 clones, about 32% of them seen just once. Input material: naive CD4+ T cells from blood. The receptors here all came from a man aged 18 to 30 in good health.

This clone showed up just a few times. The V gene is TRBV23-1, the J gene TRBJ1-4; TRBD1 matches at 9 bases. TRBV23-1 carries the ORF label, with uncertain function. With V trimmed by 2 bases and J by 8 bases, 6 bases remained unmatched. This CDR3 is built from 15 residues. CDR3 coding DNA: TGCGCCAGCAGTCAACTGGACAGGGGAAAAGAAAAACTGTTTTTT. This gives the protein CASSQLDRGKEKLFF.

The chain couples TRBV25-1 to TRBJ2-1; D may be TRBD2 (7 bases). Per the germline V gene, CDR1 is MGHDK and CDR2 is SYGVNS. The CDR3 is 15 residues long. V was pared by 3 bases and J by 1 base, with 10 bases between. CDR3 region: CASSDRGGSYNEQFF. In DNA, the CDR3 is TGTGCCAGCAGTGATAGGGGGGGATCCTACAATGAGCAGTTCTTC.

Only a few counts were recorded for this clone. The chain couples TRBV4-1 to TRBJ2-2, with D perhaps TRBD1 (5 bases). The ends were cut back, 8 bases at V and 1 base at J, with 8 bases in the middle. The CDR3 extends over 13 amino acids. Germline loops: CDR1 MGHRA, CDR2 YSYEKL. This CDR3 reads CASRGQNTGELFF. CDR3 nucleotide sequence: TGCGCCAGCCGAGGACAGAACACCGGGGAGCTGTTTTTT.

The rearrangement uses TRBV9 and TRBJ2-4; D is perhaps TRBD1 (6 bases). Between the trimmed V and J ends, which lost 4 bases and 9 bases, there was a span of 14 bases. The CDR3 totals 13 residues. Looked up from germline, CDR1 is SGDLS and CDR2 is YYNGEE. Here the CDR3 DNA reads TGTGCCAGCAGCTGGACAGCCGAAGGCATTCAGTACTTC. Its translation: CASSWTAEGIQYF. Combining the CDR3 with reference TRBV9 and TRBJ2-4 gives the whole variable domain DSGVTQTPKHLITATGQRVTLRCSPRSGDLSVYWYQQSLDQGLQFLIQYYNGEERAKGNILERFSAQQFPDLHSELNLSSLELGDSALYFCASSWTAEGIQYFGAGTRLSVL.

The V call is TRBV30, the J call TRBJ1-1; D may be TRBD1 (5 bases). The ends were cut back, 1 base at V and 4 bases at J, with 10 bases in the middle. CDR3 length: 13 residues. Germline lookup yields CDR1 GTSNPN and CDR2 SVGIG (reference sequence). For the CDR3, the DNA is TGTGCCTGGAGTGCCACAGGATCCACTGAAGCTTTCTTT. Residues: CAWSATGSTEAFF.

This clone came up a few times. The CDR3, as DNA: TGTGCCAGCAGTTACAACAGAGACGACTACGAGCAGTACTTC. Residues: CASSYNRDDYEQYF. The chain uses TRBV6-5 and TRBJ2-7; D uncertain. The CDR3 consists of 14 residues. V lost 2 bases, J lost 3 bases, and 11 bases lay in between. From germline, CDR1 is MNHEY and CDR2 SVGAGI.

J is TRBJ2-5 and V is TRBV29-1; perhaps TRBD2 as D (5 bases). Germline values: CDR1 SQVTM, CDR2 ANQGSEA. CDR3 length: 13 amino acids. V was cut by 7 bases and J by 11 bases, with 23 bases left in between. CDR3: CSAEVGRSGEQYF. In nucleotides, the CDR3 is TGCAGCGCGGAGGTAGGGCGGTCGGGTGAGCAGTACTTC.

This clone was observed a few times. The sample carries other DNA sequences with the same CDR3. The chain couples TRBV18 to TRBJ2-1; 8 bases map to TRBD1. The trim removed 2 bases at V and 4 bases at J, leaving 4 bases unmatched. The CDR3 loop spans 15 amino acids. Germline CDR1 is KGHSH and CDR2 is LQKENI. Here the CDR3 DNA reads TGTGCCAGCTCACCAGGGCAGGGGGCGTACAATGAGCAGTTCTTC. Amino acid sequence: CASSPGQGAYNEQFF.

The gene calls are TRBV7-9 and TRBJ2-1, with a tentative D call TRBD1 (5 bases). V lost 3 bases and J 6 bases, leaving 15 bases between the germline ends. Germline CDR1 is SEHNR and CDR2 is FQNEAQ (reference sequence). There are 15 residues in the CDR3. The CDR3 nucleotides are TGTGCCAGCAGCTTCTGGCAGGGTTGGCTCAATGAGCAGTTCTTC. Translating gives CASSFWQGWLNEQFF.

The V and J genes are TRBV9 and TRBJ2-3; TRBD2 matches at 7 bases. The CDR3 spans 15 residues. Germline CDR1 reads SGDLS; CDR2 reads YYNGEE. The V segment lost 2 bases and the J segment 2 bases; nucleotides outside the gene matches: 5. CDR3 region: CASSVGTTLTDTQYF. The CDR3 DNA reads as TGTGCCAGCAGCGTCGGGACTACCCTCACAGATACGCAGTATTTT.

The chain has TRBV7-3 and TRBJ2-2; 8 bases line up with TRBD2. CDR1 is SGHTA, CDR2 FQGTGA, per germline. This CDR3 has 16 residues. V was clipped by 4 bases and J by 4 bases; unmatched bases: 8. The CDR3 loop is CASSSPSGRVTGELFF. DNA of the CDR3: TGTGCCAGCAGCTCCCCGTCCGGGAGGGTCACCGGGGAGCTGTTTTTT.

This clone has just a few counts. The V call is TRBV30, the J call TRBJ2-7, with 7 positions matching TRBD1. The CDR3 covers 15 residues. Germline assignment: CDR1 GTSNPN and CDR2 SVGIG (reference sequence). V dropped 4 bases and J dropped 2; count of bases not matched to a gene: 11. CDR3 sequence reads: CAWTEKQGSTYEQYF. The CDR3 region has the DNA TGTGCCTGGACCGAAAAACAGGGGTCAACCTACGAGCAGTACTTC. The full variable domain, with the rest looked up from reference TRBV30 and TRBJ2-7, is SQTIHQWPATLVQPVGSPLSLECTVEGTSNPNLYWYRQAAGRGLQLLFYSVGIGQISSEVPQNLSASRPQDRQFILSSKKLLLSDSGFYLCAWTEKQGSTYEQYFGPGTRLTVT.

The gene calls are TRBV5-1 and TRBJ2-1; maybe TRBD2 (6 bases). V was clipped by 4 bases and J by 6 bases, with 17 bases between them. Germline V lookup: CDR1 SGHRS, CDR2 YFSETQ. This CDR3 is built from 15 residues. CDR3 in amino acids: CASSLETSSGNEQFF. CDR3 DNA sequence: TGCGCCAGCAGCCTGGAAACTAGCTCGGGCAATGAGCAGTTCTTC.

This clone was detected a few times. The chain uses TRBV4-2 and TRBJ2-3; 9 nucleotides agree with TRBD1. Germline values: CDR1 LGHNA, CDR2 YNFKEQ. The CDR3 is 13 residues long. The J segment lost 5 bases and the V segment lost 5 bases, leaving 2 bases of the junction unmatched. The CDR3 loop is CASSRQGEDTQYF. Written as DNA, the CDR3 is TGTGCCAGCAGCAGACAGGGGGAAGATACGCAGTATTTT.

V is TRBV29-1 and J is TRBJ2-5; a weak D match, TRBD1 (6 bases). This CDR3 is 12 amino acids long. Germline values: CDR1 SQVTM, CDR2 ANQGSEA. The CDR3, as DNA: TGCGCGATGGGGGCCCATGGGGAGACCCAGTACTTC. This translates into CAMGAHGETQYF.

The rearrangement links TRBV11-2 to TRBJ2-1; 7 nucleotides align to TRBD2. Germline trimming cut 5 bases from V and 4 bases from J; bases unmatched to any gene: 5. The germline V gene has CDR1 SGHAT and CDR2 FQNNGV. The CDR3 totals 14 residues. The CDR3, as DNA: TGTGCCAGCAGCCCGGCTAGCGGATACAATGAGCAGTTCTTC. Protein product: CASSPASGYNEQFF.

This clone has only a few counts. The chain couples TRBV30 to TRBJ1-4; 9 positions match TRBD1. CDR3 length: 13 amino acids. Germline V gene data show CDR1 as GTSNPN and CDR2 as SVGIG (reference sequence). V shed 7 bases and J 6 bases; nucleotides not matched to a gene: 6. CDR3 sequence reads: CALNRGRDEKLFF. DNA for the CDR3: TGTGCCTTGAACAGGGGGCGGGATGAAAAACTGTTTTTT.

The chain is built from TRBV4-1 and TRBJ2-5; 8 bases align to TRBD1. The J segment lost 5 bases and the V segment lost 2 bases, leaving 13 bases of the junction unmatched. CDR1 and CDR2 (germline): MGHRA, YSYEKL. The CDR3 contains 17 residues. CDR3 sequence reads: CASSQITGGGLEETQYF. CDR3 bases: TGCGCCAGCAGCCAAATAACAGGGGGAGGTCTCGAGGAGACCCAGTACTTC.

This chain uses TRBV18 with TRBJ2-4; the D gene is possibly TRBD2 (5 bases). Between the trimmed V and J ends, which lost 2 bases and 2 bases, there was a span of 13 bases. The CDR3 runs 16 residues. CDR1 and CDR2 from the germline V gene are KGHSH and LQKENI. CDR3 sequence: CASSPKEGVPKNIQYF. The CDR3, as DNA: TGTGCCAGCTCACCAAAAGAGGGAGTTCCCAAAAACATTCAGTACTTC.

Only a few counts were recorded for this clone. J is TRBJ2-7 and V is TRBV7-9, with unresolved D. The CDR3 has 13 residues. The V and J ends lost 3 bases and 4 bases respectively, with 10 bases between them. Germline V gives CDR1 SEHNR, CDR2 FQNEAQ (reference sequence). CDR3 sequence reads: CASSLEGWYEQYF. CDR3 nucleotide sequence: TGTGCCAGCAGCTTGGAAGGGTGGTACGAGCAGTACTTC. The full variable domain, rest sourced from reference TRBV7-9 and TRBJ2-7, is DTGVSQNPRHKITKRGQNVTFRCDPISEHNRLYWYRQTLGQGPEFLTYFQNEAQLEKSRLLSDRFSAERPKGSFSTLEIQRTEQGDSAMYLCASSLEGWYEQYFGPGTRLTVT.